Described below is a single T cell receptor (beta chain) sequence and its context. Its antigen is undetermined. This table comes from immunoSEQ multiplex PCR, and its TCRdb copy is limited to in-frame clones, with some not included. The table records about 35,000 clones, roughly 36% of them present only once. This sample is part of a study of PD-L1 blockade in urothelial cancer. Whole-study context: Patients with male sex and bladder-origin urothelial cancer accounted for about nine tenths of the roughly 29 enrolled. Prior chemotherapy in patients spanned 0 to 3 regimens.

The V and J ends lost 1 base and 5 bases, in that order; junction bases with no gene match: 0. Germline CDR1 is LNHDA and CDR2 is SQIVND (reference sequence). CDR3 length equals 13 residues. Overall study findings and caveats: A lone FFPE tumor specimen represented each patient, and none was collected right before treatment.

The rearrangement links TRBV19 to TRBJ2-3; 7 positions agree with TRBD2. The sequencing used tumor tissue, collected before atezolizumab (anti-PD-L1) treatment. This TCR derives from a man aged 55 to 70 with urothelial cancer. The DNA for the CDR3 is TGTGCCAGTAGTATAGGGGGGGGAGATACGCAGTATTTT. This codes for CASSIGGGDTQYF.